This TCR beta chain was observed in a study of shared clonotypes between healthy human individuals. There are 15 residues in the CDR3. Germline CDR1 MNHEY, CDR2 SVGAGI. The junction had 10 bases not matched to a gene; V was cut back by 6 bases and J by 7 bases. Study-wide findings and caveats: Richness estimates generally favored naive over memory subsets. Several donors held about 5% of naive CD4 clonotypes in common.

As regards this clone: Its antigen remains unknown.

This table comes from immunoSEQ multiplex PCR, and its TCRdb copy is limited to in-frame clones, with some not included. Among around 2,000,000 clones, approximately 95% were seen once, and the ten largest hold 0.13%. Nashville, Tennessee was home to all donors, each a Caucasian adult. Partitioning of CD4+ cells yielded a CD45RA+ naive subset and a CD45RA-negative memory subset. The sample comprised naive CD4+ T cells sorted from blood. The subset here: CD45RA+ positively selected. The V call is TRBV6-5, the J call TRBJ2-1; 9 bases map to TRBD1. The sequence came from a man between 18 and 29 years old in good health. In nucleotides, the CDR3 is TGTGCCAGCAGAGACCCGGGACAGGGTTGGAATGAGCAGTTCTTC. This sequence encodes CASRDPGQGWNEQFF.